This TCR beta chain is from a study of identical twins. Overall study findings and caveats: Recombination models fit unrelated individuals' TCR alpha sharing but underestimated twins'. Possibly, invariant MAIT and iNKT cells partly confounded zero-insertion analyses. Carriage of fewer insertions was seen in abundant cord blood beta clonotypes, whereas memory repertoires showed none.

Via MiXCR, TCRdb re-called the 5' RACE reads, giving one row per CDR3 protein. Here the sample spans more than 650,000 distinct CDR3 sequences, 5.5% to 6.5% being singletons. A word on this clonotype: Its antigen is as yet unknown.

Every donor was a healthy Caucasian. CDR3 length: 12 residues. Between the trimmed V and J ends, which lost 3 bases and 10 bases, there was a span of 12 bases. Germline V lookup: CDR1 SGHAT, CDR2 FQDESV (reference sequence). This TCR came from a man aged 18 to 30 in good health. The genes are TRBV11-1 and TRBJ2-5; D is undetermined. Sequencing was done on a sample of naive T cells sorted from blood. CDR3 residues: CASSFSEGFQYF. The CDR3 bases are TGTGCCAGCAGCTTTTCCGAAGGGTTCCAGTACTTC.